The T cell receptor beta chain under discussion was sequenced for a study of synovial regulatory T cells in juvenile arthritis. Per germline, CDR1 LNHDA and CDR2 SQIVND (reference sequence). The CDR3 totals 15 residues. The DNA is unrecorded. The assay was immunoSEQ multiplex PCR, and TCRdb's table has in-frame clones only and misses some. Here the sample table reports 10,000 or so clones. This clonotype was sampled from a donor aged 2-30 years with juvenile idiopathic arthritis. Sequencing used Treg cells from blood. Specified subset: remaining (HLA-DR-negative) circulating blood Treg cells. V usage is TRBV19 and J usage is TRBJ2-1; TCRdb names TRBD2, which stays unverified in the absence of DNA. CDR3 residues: CASSRNRGSLIEQFF. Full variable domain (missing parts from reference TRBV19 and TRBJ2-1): DGGITQSPKYLFRKEGQNVTLSCEQNLNHDAMYWYRQDPGQGLRLIYYSQIVNDFQKGDIAEGYSVSREKKESFPLTVTSAQKNPTAFYLCASSRNRGSLIEQFFGPGTRLTVL.